This is a list of T cell receptor beta chains from one sample in a study of shared clonotypes between healthy human individuals. Profiling relied on immunoSEQ multiplex PCR, and the TCRdb table lists in-frame clones only, not all of them. Here the sample spans around 1 million clones, about 80% being singletons. The sequenced sample was memory CD4+ T cells sorted from blood. All receptors come from a man younger than 35 in good health. CDR3s include the opening cysteine and the closing phenylalanine or tryptophan. D genes are given only for firm matches. Size is stated for part of the rows, as once, few or many counts, or as a class when the clone is expanded.

d_call j_call v_call clone_size cdr3_aa cdr3_nt
TRBD1 TRBJ1-1 TRBV5-1 NA CASSPPGTGPREAFF TGCGCCAGCAGCCCCCCGGGGACAGGGCCGAGAGAAGCTTTCTTT
TRBD1 TRBJ2-7 TRBV6-1 few CASSEGTGPFYEQYF TGTGCCAGCAGTGAAGGGACAGGGCCCTTCTACGAGCAGTACTTC
NA TRBJ1-4 TRBV9 NA CASSEGPRESLGSNEKLFF TGTGCCAGCAGCGAGGGGCCCCGAGAATCCCTTGGGAGTAATGAAAAACTGTTTTTT
TRBD2 TRBJ2-5 TRBV11-2 few CASSSGLAGVQETQYF TGTGCCAGCAGCTCAGGACTAGCGGGAGTCCAAGAGACCCAGTACTTC
TRBD2 TRBJ2-7 TRBV30 NA CACLTGVAGGGEQYF TGTGCCTGCCTCACCGGGGTAGCGGGAGGGGGGGAGCAGTACTTC
TRBD2 TRBJ2-1 TRBV6-1 once CASSEARTSGAREQFF TGTGCCAGCAGTGAAGCGAGGACTAGCGGGGCACGTGAGCAGTTCTTC
NA TRBJ2-2 TRBV2 NA CASSLGRENTGELFF TGTGCCAGCAGTCTTGGGCGCGAGAACACCGGGGAGCTGTTTTTT
NA TRBJ2-6 TRBV19 few CASSTPRGGRRPSGANVLTF TGTGCCAGTAGTACCCCGAGGGGCGGACGACGGCCCTCTGGGGCCAACGTCCTGACTTTC
TRBD2 TRBJ2-7 TRBV11-2 NA CASSKLGAGGFVEEQYF TGTGCCAGCAGCAAGCTCGGAGCGGGAGGGTTTGTTGAGGAGCAGTACTTC
NA TRBJ2-2 TRBV4-3 NA CASSQDGLARGSGELFF TGCGCCAGCAGCCAAGATGGGCTAGCGAGAGGAAGCGGGGAGCTGTTTTTT
TRBD2 TRBJ2-2 TRBV6-1 NA CAVRTSGISGELFF TGTGCCGTGAGGACTAGCGGGATTTCCGGGGAGCTGTTTTTT
TRBD1 TRBJ1-2 TRBV4-1 NA CASSGTGTRDGYTF TGCGCCAGCAGTGGGACAGGGACTCGGGATGGCTACACCTTC
NA TRBJ1-3 TRBV6-5 NA CASSQTGSPGNTIYF TGTGCCAGCAGTCAGACAGGAAGCCCTGGAAACACCATATATTTT
NA TRBJ1-4 TRBV23-1 few CASSQIAPEKLFF TGCGCCAGCAGTCAAATCGCCCCTGAAAAACTGTTTTTT
NA TRBJ1-2 TRBV6-5 NA CASSYSTAGPYGYTF TGTGCCAGCAGTTACTCGACGGCAGGGCCTTATGGCTACACCTTC
NA TRBJ1-1 TRBV11-2 NA CASSLEYAEAFF TGTGCCAGCAGCTTAGAGTATGCTGAAGCTTTCTTT
NA TRBJ1-5 TRBV19 NA CASSMGYQPQHF TGTGCCAGTAGTATGGGATATCAGCCCCAGCATTTT
NA TRBJ2-7 TRBV19 few CASSPTGGLNEQYF TGTGCCAGTAGTCCCACCGGGGGGCTGAACGAGCAGTACTTC
NA TRBJ1-6 TRBV5-6 NA CASSLGWGRYNSPLHF TGTGCCAGCAGCTTGGGCTGGGGCCGTTATAATTCACCCCTCCACTTT
NA TRBJ1-1 TRBV6-5 NA CASSFGVMNTEAFF TGTGCCAGCAGTTTCGGGGTAATGAACACTGAAGCTTTCTTT
NA TRBJ2-3 TRBV28 few CASSGGSTDTQYF TGTGCCAGCAGTGGGGGGAGCACAGATACGCAGTATTTT
TRBD2 TRBJ2-7 TRBV4-2 once CASSQDISGGATYEQYF TGTGCCAGCAGCCAAGATATTAGCGGGGGGGCCACCTACGAGCAGTACTTC
TRBD1 TRBJ1-5 TRBV28 NA CASSLGTGVNQPQHF TGTGCCAGCAGTTTGGGAACAGGGGTCAATCAGCCCCAGCATTTT
NA TRBJ1-1 TRBV19 once CASSIDTKTGMNTEAFF TGTGCCAGTAGTATAGATACGAAAACAGGGATGAACACTGAAGCTTTCTTT
TRBD1 TRBJ1-6 TRBV18 NA CASSPSSDRGNSPLHF TGTGCCAGCTCACCCTCCTCGGACAGGGGAAATTCACCCCTCCACTTT
TRBD2 TRBJ2-7 TRBV2 NA CASKGTSGRLYEQYF TGTGCCAGCAAAGGGACTAGCGGCCGCCTTTACGAGCAGTACTTC
NA TRBJ1-3 TRBV6-1 NA CASSESWGTIYF TGTGCCAGCAGTGAGTCCTGGGGCACCATATATTTT
TRBD1 TRBJ1-5 TRBV27 once CASSPGDRSNQPQHF TGTGCCAGCAGTCCGGGGGACAGGTCGAATCAGCCCCAGCATTTT
NA TRBJ2-7 TRBV27 once CASSLVGAGNYEQYF TGTGCCAGCAGTTTAGTAGGGGCAGGGAACTACGAGCAGTACTTC
TRBD1 TRBJ1-1 TRBV18 NA CASSPLDRDTEAFF TGTGCCAGCTCACCACTGGACAGGGACACTGAAGCTTTCTTT
NA TRBJ1-4 TRBV7-9 once CASSYPSGVANEKLFF TGTGCCAGCAGCTACCCCTCAGGGGTGGCTAATGAAAAACTGTTTTTT
NA TRBJ1-6 TRBV20-1 NA CSARDPRLSHF TGCAGTGCTAGAGATCCTCGTTTATCTCACTTT
NA TRBJ1-6 TRBV11-2 few CATRHRTNSPLHF TGTGCCACCCGGCACAGGACTAATTCACCCCTCCACTTT
TRBD1 TRBJ1-6 TRBV6-6 many CASSTGDNSPLHF TGTGCCAGCAGTACAGGGGATAATTCACCCCTCCACTTT
NA TRBJ1-5 TRBV30 NA CAWSVKGSNSLYSNQPQHF TGTGCCTGGAGTGTAAAAGGGAGCAATAGTCTCTATAGCAATCAGCCCCAGCATTTT
TRBD1 TRBJ2-3 TRBV7-9 NA CASSVTGFGTDTQYF TGTGCCAGCAGCGTGACAGGGTTTGGCACAGATACGCAGTATTTT
NA TRBJ1-2 TRBV5-5 NA CASSRQAPTYYGYTF TGTGCCAGCAGCCGGCAGGCCCCAACCTACTACGGCTACACCTTC
NA TRBJ2-1 TRBV9 NA CASSVDTDGPKQFF TGTGCCAGCAGCGTAGATACCGACGGTCCCAAGCAGTTCTTC
NA TRBJ1-2 TRBV6-5 NA CASRRWTANYGYTF TGTGCCAGCAGGCGATGGACAGCTAACTATGGCTACACCTTC
NA TRBJ2-1 TRBV20-1 NA CRVSEQFF TGCAGGGTTAGTGAGCAGTTCTTC
NA TRBJ1-4 TRBV5-1 NA CASSYGQPGRNEKLFF TGCGCCAGCAGCTACGGACAACCGGGGAGAAATGAAAAACTGTTTTTT
TRBD2 TRBJ2-5 TRBV14 NA CASSPPGLAGGRGETQYF TGTGCCAGCAGCCCACCGGGACTAGCGGGGGGGCGAGGAGAGACCCAGTACTTC
TRBD1 TRBJ2-7 TRBV6-6 NA CASRDSGTGLNYEQYF TGTGCCAGCAGGGATTCCGGGACAGGTCTCAACTACGAGCAGTACTTC
TRBD1 TRBJ2-7 TRBV7-6 NA CASSPPTGGHNEQYF TGTGCCAGCAGCCCGCCGACAGGGGGACATAACGAGCAGTACTTC
NA TRBJ2-5 TRBV5-4 once CASSNAGLWETQYF TGTGCCAGCAGCAATGCAGGGTTATGGGAGACCCAGTACTTC
NA TRBJ2-7 TRBV29-1 once CSTKDSSYEQYF TGCAGTACGAAAGACAGCTCCTACGAGCAGTACTTC
NA TRBJ2-7 TRBV30 NA CAWSNMEGAGVPTYEQYF TGTGCCTGGAGTAATATGGAGGGGGCTGGGGTCCCCACCTACGAGCAGTACTTC
NA TRBJ1-1 TRBV28 few CASRLRETEAFF TGTGCCAGCAGGCTACGGGAGACTGAAGCTTTCTTT
NA TRBJ2-7 TRBV4-1 NA CASSQEGVSTKQYF TGCGCCAGCAGCCAAGAAGGGGTCTCTACGAAGCAGTACTTC
TRBD1 TRBJ1-1 TRBV9 NA CASSPRGTGGADTEAFF TGTGCCAGCAGCCCTCGAGGGACAGGGGGCGCCGACACTGAAGCTTTCTTT
NA TRBJ1-4 TRBV12-2 NA CASRLASPGPEKLFF TGTGCAAGTCGCTTAGCGTCTCCAGGGCCCGAAAAACTGTTTTTT
NA TRBJ2-3 TRBV10-3 few CAISGRDTDTQYF TGTGCCATCAGTGGAAGGGACACAGATACGCAGTATTTT
NA TRBJ2-7 TRBV27 many CASSPVLGSNYEQYF TGTGCCAGCAGTCCAGTGTTGGGCTCGAACTACGAGCAGTACTTC
NA TRBJ1-3 TRBV9 NA CASSVAISGNTIYF TGTGCCAGCAGCGTGGCGATATCTGGAAACACCATATATTTT
TRBD2 TRBJ2-5 TRBV27 NA CASRRRGEKETQYF TGTGCCAGCAGGCGACGGGGGGAGAAAGAGACCCAGTACTTC
NA TRBJ2-2 TRBV7-6 NA CASSLQHTGELFF TGTGCCAGCAGCTTACAACACACCGGGGAGCTGTTTTTT
NA TRBJ2-1 TRBV10-1 NA CASTLSLPHSYNEQFF TGCGCCAGCACCCTCTCTCTACCCCATTCCTACAATGAGCAGTTCTTC
TRBD2 TRBJ2-1 TRBV4-3 NA CASSQDLGGSIYNEQFF TGCGCCAGCAGCCAAGATTTGGGCGGGAGTATCTACAATGAGCAGTTCTTC